This is a list of T cell receptor beta chains from one sample in a study of T cells in Graves' hyperthyroidism and ophthalmopathy. TCRdb itself ran the multiplex PCR reads through MiXCR, one entry per CDR3 protein. The data show approximately 700,000 distinct CDR3 sequences, around 17% seen once. Sample: blood. These receptors were obtained from a man aged 18-30 years with Graves' hyperthyroidism. CDR3s include the opening cysteine and the closing phenylalanine or tryptophan. D genes are given only for firm matches. Clone size is stated in some rows and not others, as once, few, many or a class when expanded.

-,TRBJ2-2,TRBV20-1,TRBD2,CSARWPGEGGGELFF,TGCAGTGCTAGGTGGCCGGGGGAGGGTGGCGGGGAGCTGTTTTTT
-,TRBJ1-4,TRBV9,-,CASSAQGNANEKLFF,TGTGCCAGCAGCGCACAGGGAAATGCTAATGAAAAACTGTTTTTT
many,TRBJ2-3,TRBV28,TRBD2,CASSSRLAGVGDTQYF,TGTGCCAGCAGCTCGCGACTAGCGGGAGTTGGAGATACGCAGTATTTT
many,TRBJ2-7,TRBV6-2/TRBV6-3,-,CASSSQGSSEQYF,TGTGCCAGCAGTTCACAGGGTTCCAGCGAGCAGTACTTC
-,TRBJ2-1,TRBV3-1,TRBD2,CASSLGEAGGDPSYNEQFF,TGTGCCAGCAGCTTAGGAGAAGCGGGAGGAGATCCCTCCTACAATGAGCAGTTCTTC
many,TRBJ2-1,TRBV15,TRBD2,CATSAAGTTFINEQFF,TGTGCCACCAGCGCGGCCGGGACTACATTCATCAATGAGCAGTTCTTC
-,TRBJ2-1,TRBV20-1,-,CSASGDEQFF,TGCAGTGCTAGCGGGGATGAGCAGTTCTTC
few,TRBJ2-3,TRBV3-1,-,CASSLNLGKGGTDTQYF,TGTGCCAGCAGCCTAAATCTGGGGAAAGGGGGGACAGATACGCAGTATTTT
many,TRBJ1-5,TRBV27,TRBD1,CASSRTGGWGDQPQHF,TGTGCCAGCAGTAGGACAGGGGGCTGGGGCGATCAGCCCCAGCATTTT
few,TRBJ2-6,TRBV27,-,CASRPVSSGANVLTF,TGTGCCAGCAGGCCTGTTAGCTCTGGGGCCAACGTCCTGACTTTC
many,TRBJ2-1,TRBV27,-,CASSDSPRGGYNEQFF,TGTGCCAGCAGTGATTCTCCCCGAGGGGGTTACAATGAGCAGTTCTTC
few,TRBJ2-7,TRBV19,-,CASSMKVTSSYEQYF,TGTGCCAGTAGTATGAAGGTTACCAGCTCCTACGAGCAGTACTTC